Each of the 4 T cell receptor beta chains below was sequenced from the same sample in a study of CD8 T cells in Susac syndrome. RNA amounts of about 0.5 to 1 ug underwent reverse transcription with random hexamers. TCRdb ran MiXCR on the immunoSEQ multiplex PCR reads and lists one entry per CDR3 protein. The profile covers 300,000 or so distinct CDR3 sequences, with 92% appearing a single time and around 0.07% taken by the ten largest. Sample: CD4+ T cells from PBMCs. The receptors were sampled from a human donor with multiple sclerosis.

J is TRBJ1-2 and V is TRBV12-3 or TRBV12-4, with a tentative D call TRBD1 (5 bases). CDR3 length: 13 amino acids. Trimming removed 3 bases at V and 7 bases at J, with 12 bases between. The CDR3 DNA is TGTGCCAGCAGTTTGGACCTCGGGGCTGGCTACACCTTC. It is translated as CASSLDLGAGYTF.

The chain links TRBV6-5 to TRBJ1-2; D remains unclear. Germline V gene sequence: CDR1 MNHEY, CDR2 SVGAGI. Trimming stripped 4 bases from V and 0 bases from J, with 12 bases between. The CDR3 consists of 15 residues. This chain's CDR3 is CASSFWTGANYGYTF. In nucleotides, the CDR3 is TGTGCCAGCAGTTTTTGGACCGGCGCTAACTATGGCTACACCTTC.

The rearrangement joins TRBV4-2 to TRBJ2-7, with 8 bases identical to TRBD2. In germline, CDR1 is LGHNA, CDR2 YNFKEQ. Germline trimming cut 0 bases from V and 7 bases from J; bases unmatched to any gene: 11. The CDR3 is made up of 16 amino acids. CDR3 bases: TGTGCCAGCAGCCAAGAGGGAGCGGGGGCGTCGAATGAGCAGTACTTC. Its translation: CASSQEGAGASNEQYF.

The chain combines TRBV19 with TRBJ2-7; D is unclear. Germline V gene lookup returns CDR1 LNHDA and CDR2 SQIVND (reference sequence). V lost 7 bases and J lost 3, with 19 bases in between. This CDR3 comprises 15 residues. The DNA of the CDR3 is TGTGCCAGTACCATCGGGCAAGGGAATAACTACGAGCAGTACTTC. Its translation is CASTIGQGNNYEQYF. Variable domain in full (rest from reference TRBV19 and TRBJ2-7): DGGITQSPKYLFRKEGQNVTLSCEQNLNHDAMYWYRQDPGQGLRLIYYSQIVNDFQKGDIAEGYSVSREKKESFPLTVTSAQKNPTAFYLCASTIGQGNNYEQYFGPGTRLTVT.